A selection of T cell receptor beta chains follows, all from one sample in a study of T-cell reconstitution after alpha-beta-depleted transplantation in children. Each CDR3 protein gets one entry after TCRdb re-called the PCR reads with MiXCR. Found here are around 52,000 distinct CDR3 sequences, approximately 6% of them singletons; the top ten hold 30%. Sequenced material: PBMCs, mostly from graft donor cells, taken 60 days after TCRalphabeta/CD19-depleted stem cell transplant. These receptors all stem from a female patient aged 2-9 years who had a stem cell transplant for aplastic anemia, so the T cells may come from the graft donor. Both conserved end residues are part of each CDR3. A D gene is named only where the DNA matches it firmly. Size values are once, few and many counts, or a class for expanded clones, and some rows have none.

len	abundance	d_gene	v_gene	j_gene	CDR3nt	CDR3aa
11	many	-	TRBV28	TRBJ2-1	TGTGCCAGCAGTTACAGAGTTGGGCAGTTCTTC	CASSYRVGQFF
16	many	TRBD1	TRBV5-1	TRBJ2-1	TGCGCCAGCAGCCCAACGACAGGGGGCGATTACAATGAGCAGTTCTTC	CASSPTTGGDYNEQFF
14	many	TRBD1	TRBV2	TRBJ1-5	TGTGCCAGCAGCGGGACAGCAAACAATCAGCCCCAGCATTTT	CASSGTANNQPQHF
13	many	-	TRBV20-1	TRBJ2-3	TGCAGTGTACCCTGGATCTCCACAGATACGCAGTATTTT	CSVPWISTDTQYF
17	many	-	TRBV20-1	TRBJ2-7	TGCAGTGCTAGGCTTCTAGCGCGCTTCCCCCGCTCCTACGAGCAGTACTTC	CSARLLARFPRSYEQYF
15	many	TRBD1	TRBV28	TRBJ2-3	TGTGCCAGCAGGGGAGACAGGGGAGGCACAGATACGCAGTATTTT	CASRGDRGGTDTQYF
15	-	-	TRBV18	TRBJ1-5	TGTGCCAGCTCACCACCGGGGGCGGGGGGTCAGCCCCAGCATTTT	CASSPPGAGGQPQHF
15	many	-	TRBV5-8	TRBJ2-3	TGTGCCAGCAGCTTGGAGGGGGGTATGGCAGATACGCAGTATTTT	CASSLEGGMADTQYF
15	many	TRBD2	TRBV28	TRBJ2-4	TGTGCCAGCAGTTTCGCGGGGGGAGCCAAAAACATTCAGTACTTC	CASSFAGGAKNIQYF
13	many	-	TRBV12-3/TRBV12-4	TRBJ2-5	TGTGCCAGCAGTCGGTCAAATCGGGAGACCCAGTACTTC	CASSRSNRETQYF
16	-	TRBD1	TRBV5-1	TRBJ2-1	TGCGCCAGCAGCCGAAACACGGGACAGTACTACAATGAGCAGTTCTTC	CASSRNTGQYYNEQFF
17	few	-	TRBV3-1	TRBJ2-7	TGTGCCAGCAGCCAGGGGAGACTGGAAATACACTCCTACGAGCAGTACTTC	CASSQGRLEIHSYEQYF
12	many	-	TRBV12-5	TRBJ2-5	TGTGCTAGTGCCCTGGACGGCGAGACCCAGTACTTC	CASALDGETQYF
19	few	TRBD2	TRBV5-8	TRBJ2-7	TGTGCCAGCAGCTTGGGTCCCGGGACTAGCGGGCGATCCTCCTACGAGCAGTACTTC	CASSLGPGTSGRSSYEQYF
16	many	TRBD1	TRBV7-9	TRBJ1-6	TGTGCCAGCAGCCAAGTTTTGACAGGGTTTAGGTCACCCCTCCACTTT	CASSQVLTGFRSPLHF
14	many	-	TRBV5-5	TRBJ1-2	TGTGCCAGCAGCTTGAATTCACACCCCTATGGCTACACCTTC	CASSLNSHPYGYTF
16	few	-	TRBV18	TRBJ2-3	TGTGCCAGCTCACTAGAGATTAGAGGGAGCACAGATACGCAGTATTTT	CASSLEIRGSTDTQYF
14	many	-	TRBV7-2	TRBJ1-4	TGTGCCAGCAGCTTAGGTAGTCTTAATGAAAAACTGTTTTTT	CASSLGSLNEKLFF
11	many	-	TRBV20-1	TRBJ2-2	TGCAGTGCTAGAGGACCAGGGGAGCTGTTTTTT	CSARGPGELFF
20	many	TRBD2	TRBV18	TRBJ2-1	TGTGCCAGCTCACCACTTGTATCAGCGGGGGTTACCAGCTCCTACAATGAGCAGTTCTTC	CASSPLVSAGVTSSYNEQFF
13	many	-	TRBV12-3/TRBV12-4	TRBJ2-5	TGTGCCAGCAGGCCAGGGGTTTATGAGACCCAGTACTTC	CASRPGVYETQYF
13	many	-	TRBV5-1	TRBJ1-5	TGCGCCAGCAGCTTAGACGGAACCCAGCCCCAGCATTTT	CASSLDGTQPQHF
15	many	TRBD2	TRBV5-5	TRBJ2-1	TGTGCCAGCAGCCTACTAGCGGCCACCTACAATGAGCAGTTCTTC	CASSLLAATYNEQFF
14	many	TRBD2	TRBV12-3/TRBV12-4	TRBJ2-3	TGTGCCAGCAGCCGTCTGAGCGGGGGTGATACGCAGTATTTT	CASSRLSGGDTQYF
14	many	-	TRBV20-1	TRBJ1-5	TGCAGTGCTAGAGATAGTCTTACCGATCAGCCCCAGCATTTT	CSARDSLTDQPQHF
16	many	-	TRBV28	TRBJ2-3	TGTGCCAGCAGTCGAACCGGGGGCTTAAGGTCAGATACGCAGTATTTT	CASSRTGGLRSDTQYF
13	many	-	TRBV5-1	TRBJ2-3	TGCGCCAGCAGCATGGACAGCACAGATACGCAGTATTTT	CASSMDSTDTQYF
13	-	-	TRBV30	TRBJ2-3	TGTGCCTGGATGGCGGGGTCCACAGATACGCAGTATTTT	CAWMAGSTDTQYF
16	many	-	TRBV7-9	TRBJ2-5	TGTGCCAGCAGCCTATCGACCGTTCCTTACGGTCGGACCCAGTACTTC	CASSLSTVPYGRTQYF
14	many	-	TRBV28	TRBJ2-6	TGTGCCAGCAGTCCCCCCGGCGGGGCCAACGTCCTGACTTTC	CASSPPGGANVLTF
12	many	TRBD1	TRBV10-1	TRBJ1-1	TGCGCCAGCAGTTCCTTGGGACAGGGGTCTTTCTTT	CASSSLGQGSFF
15	once	TRBD1	TRBV28	TRBJ1-4	TGTGCCAGCTTACACCAGGGGGCAGGGAATGAAAAACTGTTTTTT	CASLHQGAGNEKLFF
12	many	-	TRBV15	TRBJ2-7	TGTGCCACCAGCAGGGGACTCGAGGAGCAGTACTTC	CATSRGLEEQYF
12	few	-	TRBV19	TRBJ2-3	TGTGCCAGTACCTCGAACCGGAATACGCAGTATTTT	CASTSNRNTQYF
14	-	-	TRBV28	TRBJ2-4	TGTGCCAGCACCCTGATGGGTGCCAAAAACATTCAGTACTTC	CASTLMGAKNIQYF
14	many	-	TRBV7-9	TRBJ2-1	TGTGCCAGCAGCTTAATAGCGGATTACAATGAGCAGTTCTTC	CASSLIADYNEQFF
13	many	TRBD2	TRBV6-2/TRBV6-3	TRBJ2-7	TGTGCCAGTTGTCGACTAGCGACCTACGAGCAGTACTTC	CASCRLATYEQYF
14	many	TRBD2	TRBV20-1	TRBJ2-2	TGCAGTGCCCCCGGGACTAGCGCCACCGGGGAGCTGTTTTTT	CSAPGTSATGELFF
12	many	-	TRBV28	TRBJ1-1	TGTGCCAGCAGTTTGTATGGGGCAGAAGCTTTCTTT	CASSLYGAEAFF
12	many	-	TRBV28	TRBJ1-2	TGTGCCAGCAGTTTGGGCCACTATGGCTACACCTTC	CASSLGHYGYTF
17	many	-	TRBV6-1	TRBJ2-2	TGTGCCAGCAGTGGCCCTGCGGGAAGTGGCGTGTCCGGGGAGCTGTTTTTT	CASSGPAGSGVSGELFF
15	many	-	TRBV28	TRBJ1-2	TGTGCCAGCAGTTTTGGAAAGGCCGGTACTTATGGCTACACCTTC	CASSFGKAGTYGYTF
13	many	-	TRBV11-2	TRBJ2-5	TGTGCCAGCAGCCGGGACAACCAAGAGACCCAGTACTTC	CASSRDNQETQYF
14	many	-	TRBV4-2	TRBJ2-7	TGTGCCAGCAGCCAAGCACTAGAACCCTACGAGCAGTACTTC	CASSQALEPYEQYF
11	many	TRBD1	TRBV28	TRBJ2-7	TGTGCCAGCGATGGACAGGGCGAGCAGTACTTC	CASDGQGEQYF
15	many	TRBD1	TRBV7-6	TRBJ2-5	TGTGCCAGCAGCTTATCACAGGGGGGCCAAGAGACCCAGTACTTC	CASSLSQGGQETQYF
15	many	TRBD2	TRBV5-1	TRBJ2-4	TGCGCCAGCAGCTCTAGCGGGAAAGCCAAAAACATTCAGTACTTC	CASSSSGKAKNIQYF
15	many	TRBD1	TRBV20-1	TRBJ2-3	TGCAGTGCCCGGGGACAGTTTCGAAGCACAGATACGCAGTATTTT	CSARGQFRSTDTQYF
14	many	-	TRBV12-3/TRBV12-4	TRBJ1-3	TGTGCCAGCACTCTCGGCGGGACTGGAAACACCATATATTTT	CASTLGGTGNTIYF
18	many	TRBD1	TRBV28	TRBJ1-5	TGTGCCAGCAGAGGGGGACAGGACCCATTGGGTAGCAATCAGCCCCAGCATTTT	CASRGGQDPLGSNQPQHF
19	many	-	TRBV21-1	TRBJ2-2	TGTGCCAGCAGCAAAGCGCCACTAGCGGGGAATTTGAACACCGGGGAGCTGTTTTTT	CASSKAPLAGNLNTGELFF
12	many	-	TRBV3-1	TRBJ2-5	TGTGCCAGCAGCCAATCAACGGAGACCCAGTACTTC	CASSQSTETQYF
13	many	-	TRBV7-3	TRBJ2-3	TGTGCCAGCAGCTTATGGGGGGAGGATACGCAGTATTTT	CASSLWGEDTQYF
14	many	TRBD1	TRBV20-1	TRBJ1-2	TGCAGTGCTAGTGGACAGGGGGCAGGGGGAGGCTACACCTTC	CSASGQGAGGGYTF
15	-	-	TRBV20-1	TRBJ2-5	TGCAGTGCTAGAGGGATTACAGATGACCAAGAGACCCAGTACTTC	CSARGITDDQETQYF
13	many	-	TRBV20-1	TRBJ2-5	TGCAGTGTTCCCCAGGGGTCCCAAGAGACCCAGTACTTC	CSVPQGSQETQYF
19	medium-sized	TRBD2	TRBV20-1	TRBJ2-7	TGCAGTGCTAGAGAGTCGGGAGGCCTAGCGGGAGAGAGCTCCTACGAGCAGTACTTC	CSARESGGLAGESSYEQYF
13	many	-	TRBV7-9	TRBJ2-7	TGTGCCAGCGGCCGACAGGAGATCTACGAGCAGTACTTC	CASGRQEIYEQYF